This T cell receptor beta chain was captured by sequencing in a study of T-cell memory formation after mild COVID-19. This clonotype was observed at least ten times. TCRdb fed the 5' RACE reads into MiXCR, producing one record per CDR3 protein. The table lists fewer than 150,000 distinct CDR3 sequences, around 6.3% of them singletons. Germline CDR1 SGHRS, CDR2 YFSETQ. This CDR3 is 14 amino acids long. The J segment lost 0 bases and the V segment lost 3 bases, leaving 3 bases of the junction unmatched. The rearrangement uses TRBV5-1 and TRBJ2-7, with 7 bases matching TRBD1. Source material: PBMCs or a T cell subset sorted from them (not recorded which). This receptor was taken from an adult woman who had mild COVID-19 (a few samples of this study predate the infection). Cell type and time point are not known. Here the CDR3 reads CASSSGQNSYEQYF. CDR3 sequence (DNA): TGCGCCAGCAGCTCGGGACAGAACTCCTACGAGCAGTACTTC.